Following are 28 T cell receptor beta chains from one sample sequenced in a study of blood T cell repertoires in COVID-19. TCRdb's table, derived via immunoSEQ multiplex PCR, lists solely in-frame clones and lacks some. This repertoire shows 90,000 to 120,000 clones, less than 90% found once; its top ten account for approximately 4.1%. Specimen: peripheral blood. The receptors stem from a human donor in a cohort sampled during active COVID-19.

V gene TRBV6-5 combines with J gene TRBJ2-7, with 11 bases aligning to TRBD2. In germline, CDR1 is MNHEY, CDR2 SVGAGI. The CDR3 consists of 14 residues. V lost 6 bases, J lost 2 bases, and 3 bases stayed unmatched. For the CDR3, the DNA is TGTGCCAGCAGACGTAGCGGGAGGGCCTACGAGCAGTACGTC. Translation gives CASRRSGRAYEQYV.

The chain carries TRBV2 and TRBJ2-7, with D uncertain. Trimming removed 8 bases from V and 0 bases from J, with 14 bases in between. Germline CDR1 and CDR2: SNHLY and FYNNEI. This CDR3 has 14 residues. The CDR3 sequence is CASHLVPSSYEQYV. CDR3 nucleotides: TGTGCCAGCCACCTCGTCCCGAGCTCCTACGAGCAGTACGTC.

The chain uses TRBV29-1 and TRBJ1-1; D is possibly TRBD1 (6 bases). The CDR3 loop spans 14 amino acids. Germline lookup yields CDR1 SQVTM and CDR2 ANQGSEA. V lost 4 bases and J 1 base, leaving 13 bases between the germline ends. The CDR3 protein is CSVGSQGTNTEAFF. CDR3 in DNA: TGCAGCGTTGGTAGCCAGGGGACGAACACTGAAGCTTTCTTT.

CDR3 protein: CASSLTTGSSGNTIYF. The DNA for the CDR3 is TGTGCCAGCAGCTTAACCACAGGGAGCTCTGGAAACACCATATATTTT. The chain employs TRBV7-2 and TRBJ1-3, with D tentatively TRBD1 (6 bases). CDR1 SGHTA and CDR2 FQGNSA come from the germline V gene. CDR3 size: 16 residues. V was pared by 2 bases and J by 0 bases, with 11 bases between.

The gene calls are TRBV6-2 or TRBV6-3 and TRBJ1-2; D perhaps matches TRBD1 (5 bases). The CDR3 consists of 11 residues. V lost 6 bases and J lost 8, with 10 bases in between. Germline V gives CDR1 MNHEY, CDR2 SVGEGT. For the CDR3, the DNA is TGTGCCAGCAGCCCCAGACAGGGCTACACCTTC. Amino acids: CASSPRQGYTF.

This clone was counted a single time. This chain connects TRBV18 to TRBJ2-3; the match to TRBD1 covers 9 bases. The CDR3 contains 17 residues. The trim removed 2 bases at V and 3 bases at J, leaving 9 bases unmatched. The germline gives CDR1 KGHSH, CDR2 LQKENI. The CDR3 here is CASSPATGGGRTDTQYF. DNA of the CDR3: TGTGCCAGCTCACCAGCAACAGGGGGCGGTAGGACAGATACGCAGTATTTT.

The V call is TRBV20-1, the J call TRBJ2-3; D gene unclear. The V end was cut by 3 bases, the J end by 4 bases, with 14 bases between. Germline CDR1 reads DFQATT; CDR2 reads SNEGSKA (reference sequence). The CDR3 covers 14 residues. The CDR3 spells CSASGVGGSDTQYF. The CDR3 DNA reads TGCAGTGCTAGTGGGGTCGGCGGTTCAGATACGCAGTATTTT.

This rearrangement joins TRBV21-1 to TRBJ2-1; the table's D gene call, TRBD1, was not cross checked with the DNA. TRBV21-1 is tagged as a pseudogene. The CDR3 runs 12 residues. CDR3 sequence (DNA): TGTGCCAGCAGGGCAGCGACAGGCGAGCAGTTCTTC. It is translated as CASRAATGEQFF.

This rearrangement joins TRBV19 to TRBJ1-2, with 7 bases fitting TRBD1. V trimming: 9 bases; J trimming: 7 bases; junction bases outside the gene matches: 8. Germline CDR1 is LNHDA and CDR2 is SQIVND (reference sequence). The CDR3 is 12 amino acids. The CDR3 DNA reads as TGTGCCAGCGCACAGGGGAATCGTGGCTACACCTTC. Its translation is CASAQGNRGYTF.

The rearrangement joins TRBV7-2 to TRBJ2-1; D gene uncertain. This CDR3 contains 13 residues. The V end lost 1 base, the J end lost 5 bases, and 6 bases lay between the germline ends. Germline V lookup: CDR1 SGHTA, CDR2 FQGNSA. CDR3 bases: TGTGCCAGCAGCTTAGACGCGAACAATGAGCAGTTCTTC. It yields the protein CASSLDANNEQFF.

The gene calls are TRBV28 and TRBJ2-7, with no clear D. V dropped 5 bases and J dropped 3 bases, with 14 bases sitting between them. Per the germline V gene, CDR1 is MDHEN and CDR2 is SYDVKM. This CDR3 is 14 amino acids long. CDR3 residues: CASSPTNRLYEQYF. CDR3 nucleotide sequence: TGTGCCAGCAGTCCAACGAATAGACTCTACGAGCAGTACTTC.

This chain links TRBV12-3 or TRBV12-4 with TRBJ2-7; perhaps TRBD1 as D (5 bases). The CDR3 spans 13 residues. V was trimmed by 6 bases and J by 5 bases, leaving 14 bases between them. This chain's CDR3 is CASSQGETHEQYV. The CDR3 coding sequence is TGTGCCAGCAGCCAGGGTGAAACCCACGAGCAGTACGTC.

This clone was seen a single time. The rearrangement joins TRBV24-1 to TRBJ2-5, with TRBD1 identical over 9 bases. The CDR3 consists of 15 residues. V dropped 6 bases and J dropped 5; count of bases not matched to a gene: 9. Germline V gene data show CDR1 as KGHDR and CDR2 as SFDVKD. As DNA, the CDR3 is TGTGCCACCAGTTTACAGGGGGCGATGGGGGAGACCCAGTACTTC. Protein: CATSLQGAMGETQYF.

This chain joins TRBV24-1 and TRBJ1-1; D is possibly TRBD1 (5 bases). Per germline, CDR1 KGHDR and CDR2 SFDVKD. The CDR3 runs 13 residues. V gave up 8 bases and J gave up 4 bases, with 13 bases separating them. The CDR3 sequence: CATKGREGTEAFF. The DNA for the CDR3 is TGTGCCACCAAGGGCAGGGAGGGCACTGAAGCTTTCTTT.

The CDR3 here is CASSLGPAGGETQYF. CDR3 bases: TGCGCCAGCAGCTTGGGGCCCGCCGGGGGGGAGACCCAGTACTTC. The rearrangement links TRBV5-1 to TRBJ2-5; 7 bases fit TRBD2. The trim removed 0 bases at V and 5 bases at J, leaving 7 bases unmatched. This CDR3 has 15 residues. Germline CDR1 reads SGHRS; CDR2 reads YFSETQ.

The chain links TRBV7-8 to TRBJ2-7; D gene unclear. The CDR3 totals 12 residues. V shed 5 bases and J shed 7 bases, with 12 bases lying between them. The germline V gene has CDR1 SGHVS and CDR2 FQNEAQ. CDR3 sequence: CASSPETREQYV. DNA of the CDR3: TGTGCCAGCAGCCCAGAGACTCGGGAGCAGTACGTC.

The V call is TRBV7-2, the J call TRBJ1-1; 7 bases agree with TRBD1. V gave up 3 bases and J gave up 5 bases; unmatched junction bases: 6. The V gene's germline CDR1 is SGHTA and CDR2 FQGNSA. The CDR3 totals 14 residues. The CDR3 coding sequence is TGTGCCAGCAGCTTCGGACAGGTACTGACTGAAGCTTTCTTT. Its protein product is CASSFGQVLTEAFF.

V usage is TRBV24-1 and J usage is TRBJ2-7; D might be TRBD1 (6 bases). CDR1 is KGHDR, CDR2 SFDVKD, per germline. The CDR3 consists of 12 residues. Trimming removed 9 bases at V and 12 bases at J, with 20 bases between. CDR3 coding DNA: TGTGCCACCTCGACAGGCCCGAGCGATTGGTACTTC. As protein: CATSTGPSDWYF.

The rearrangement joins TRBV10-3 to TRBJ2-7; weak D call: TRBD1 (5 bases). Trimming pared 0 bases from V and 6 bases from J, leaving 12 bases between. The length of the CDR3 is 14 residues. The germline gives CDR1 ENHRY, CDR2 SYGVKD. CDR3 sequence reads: CAISESAGFSEQYV. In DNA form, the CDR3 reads TGTGCCATCAGTGAGTCCGCAGGGTTTTCCGAGCAGTACGTC.

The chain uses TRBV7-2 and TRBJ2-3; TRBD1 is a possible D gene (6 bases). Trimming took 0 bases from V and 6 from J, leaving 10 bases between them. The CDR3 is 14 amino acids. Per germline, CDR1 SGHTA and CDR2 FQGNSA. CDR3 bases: TGTGCCAGCAGCTTAGCATTCAGGGGTGATACGCAGTATTTT. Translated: CASSLAFRGDTQYF.

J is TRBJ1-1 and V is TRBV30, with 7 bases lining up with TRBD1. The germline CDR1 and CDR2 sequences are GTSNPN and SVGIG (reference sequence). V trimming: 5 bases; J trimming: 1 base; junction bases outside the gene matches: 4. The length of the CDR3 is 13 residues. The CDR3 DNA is TGTGCCTGGGACAGGGTTAAGAACACTGAAGCTTTCTTT. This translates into CAWDRVKNTEAFF.

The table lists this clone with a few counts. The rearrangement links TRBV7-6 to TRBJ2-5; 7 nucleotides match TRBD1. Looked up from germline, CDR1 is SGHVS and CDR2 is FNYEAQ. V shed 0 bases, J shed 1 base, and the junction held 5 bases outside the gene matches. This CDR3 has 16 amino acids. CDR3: CASSLAVTGSQETQYF. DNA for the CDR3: TGTGCCAGCAGCTTAGCGGTGACAGGGAGCCAAGAGACCCAGTACTTC.

This CDR3 reads CASSWDRTVEAFF. The CDR3 nucleotides are TGTGCCAGCAGTTGGGACAGAACTGTTGAAGCTTTCTTT. The chain links TRBV2 to TRBJ1-1; 7 bases line up with TRBD1. The junction had 7 bases not matched to a gene; V was cut back by 5 bases and J by 7 bases. Germline V gene sequence: CDR1 SNHLY, CDR2 FYNNEI. The CDR3 contains 13 residues.

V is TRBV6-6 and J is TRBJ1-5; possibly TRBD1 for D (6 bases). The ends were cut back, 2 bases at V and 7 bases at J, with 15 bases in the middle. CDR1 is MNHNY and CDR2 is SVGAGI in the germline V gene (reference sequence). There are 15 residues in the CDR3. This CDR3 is CASSYIRGSGQPQHF. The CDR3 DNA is TGTGCCAGCAGTTACATTAGGGGGTCAGGGCAGCCCCAGCATTTT.

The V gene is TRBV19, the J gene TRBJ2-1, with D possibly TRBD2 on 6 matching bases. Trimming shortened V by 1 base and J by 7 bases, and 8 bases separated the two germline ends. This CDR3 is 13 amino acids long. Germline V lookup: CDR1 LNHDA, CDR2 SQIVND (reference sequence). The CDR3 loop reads CASSIAGENEQFF. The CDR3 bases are TGTGCCAGTAGTATAGCGGGAGAAAATGAGCAGTTCTTC.

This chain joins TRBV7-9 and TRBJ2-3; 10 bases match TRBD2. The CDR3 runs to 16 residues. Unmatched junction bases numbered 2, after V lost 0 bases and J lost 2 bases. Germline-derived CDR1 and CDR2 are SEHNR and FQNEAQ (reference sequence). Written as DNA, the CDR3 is TGTGCCAGCAGCTTAGCAACTAGCGGGATCACAGATACGCAGTATTTT. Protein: CASSLATSGITDTQYF.

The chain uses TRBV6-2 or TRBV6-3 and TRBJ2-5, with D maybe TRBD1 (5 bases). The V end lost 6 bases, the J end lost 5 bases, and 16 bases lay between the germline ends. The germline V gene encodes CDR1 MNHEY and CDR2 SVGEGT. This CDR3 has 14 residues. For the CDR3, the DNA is TGTGCCAGCAGCCGATTGGCAGGGTTGGAGACCCAGTACTTC. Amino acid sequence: CASSRLAGLETQYF.

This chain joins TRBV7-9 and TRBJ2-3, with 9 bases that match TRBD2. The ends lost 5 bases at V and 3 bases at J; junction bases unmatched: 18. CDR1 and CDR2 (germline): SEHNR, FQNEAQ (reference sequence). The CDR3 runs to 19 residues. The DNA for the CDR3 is TGTGCCAGCAGCCCCTATTTGATTAGCGGGAGAACTACGACAGATACGCAGTATTTT. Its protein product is CASSPYLISGRTTTDTQYF.